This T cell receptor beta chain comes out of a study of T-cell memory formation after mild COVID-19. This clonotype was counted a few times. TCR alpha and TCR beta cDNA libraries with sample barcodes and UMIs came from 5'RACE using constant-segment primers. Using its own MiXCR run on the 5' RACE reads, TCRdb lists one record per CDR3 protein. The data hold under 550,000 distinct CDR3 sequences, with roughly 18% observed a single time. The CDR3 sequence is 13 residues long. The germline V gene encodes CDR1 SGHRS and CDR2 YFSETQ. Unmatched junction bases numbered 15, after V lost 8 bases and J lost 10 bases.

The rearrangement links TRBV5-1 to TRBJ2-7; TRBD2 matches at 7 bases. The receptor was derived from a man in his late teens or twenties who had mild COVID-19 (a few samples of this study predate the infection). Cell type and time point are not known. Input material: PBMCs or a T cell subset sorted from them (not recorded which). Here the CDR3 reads CARAREAHLLQYF. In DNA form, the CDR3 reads TGCGCCAGGGCCCGGGAGGCCCACCTTTTACAGTACTTC.